The 5 T cell receptor beta chains below all came from one sample that was sequenced in a study of T cell repertoires in cytomegalovirus infection. TCRdb reprocessed the reads with MiXCR, giving one entry per CDR3 protein. Here the sample spans about 830,000 distinct CDR3 sequences, approximately 29% being singletons. Their antigens are not known. Sequenced material: cultured CD8+ T cells from PBMCs, taken from culture after CMV antigen stimulation. The receptors derive from a human donor in good health (CMV status not recorded). Some clones in this sample may be carry-over from other donors' samples.

This clonotype was recorded a few times. The J gene is TRBJ2-5, the V gene TRBV7-2; TRBD2 agrees at 10 bases. Germline CDR1 SGHTA, CDR2 FQGNSA. This CDR3 comprises 17 residues. J was trimmed by 6 bases and V by 10 bases; bases with no gene match: 20. CDR3 in amino acids: CATEPRAAGGPPKTQYF. The CDR3 bases are TGTGCCACCGAACCAAGAGCAGCGGGGGGGCCACCCAAGACCCAGTACTTC.

CDR3 region: CASSPNKFTTGELFF. DNA of the CDR3: TGTGCCAGCAGCCCAAACAAGTTTACCACCGGGGAGCTGTTTTTT. The chain employs TRBV28 and TRBJ2-2; D gene uncertain. V lost 6 bases, J lost 4 bases, and 15 bases lay in between. Germline assignment: CDR1 MDHEN and CDR2 SYDVKM. The CDR3 totals 15 residues.

There are a few counts of this clonotype. The chain uses TRBV20-1 and TRBJ1-4; weak D call: TRBD1 (6 bases). This CDR3 is built from 17 residues. V was pared by 3 bases and J by 1 base, with 18 bases between. Germline V gene data show CDR1 as DFQATT and CDR2 as SNEGSKA (reference sequence). The CDR3 spells CSASSGAAQGTNEKLFF. The CDR3 DNA reads TGCAGTGCTAGCTCGGGGGCCGCCCAGGGAACTAATGAAAAACTGTTTTTT.

The chain employs TRBV28 and TRBJ2-2, with a tentative D call TRBD2 (5 bases). Germline values: CDR1 MDHEN, CDR2 SYDVKM. The CDR3 has 15 amino acids. Trimming left V 5 bases short and J 3 bases short, with 13 bases between. The CDR3 DNA is TGTGCCAGCAGTCCGACGGAGGAGCACACCGGGGAGCTGTTTTTT. Translating it yields CASSPTEEHTGELFF.

This clonotype was counted only a few times. This chain links TRBV6-1 with TRBJ1-4; no clear D gene. The CDR3 is 20 amino acids. The V gene lost 8 bases and the J gene lost 0 bases, with 28 bases spanning the gap. Germline lookup yields CDR1 MNHNS and CDR2 SASEGT. CDR3: CASPSAISDDRLATNEKLFF. CDR3 sequence (DNA): TGTGCCAGCCCCTCAGCGATTTCGGACGACCGACTGGCAACTAATGAAAAACTGTTTTTT.